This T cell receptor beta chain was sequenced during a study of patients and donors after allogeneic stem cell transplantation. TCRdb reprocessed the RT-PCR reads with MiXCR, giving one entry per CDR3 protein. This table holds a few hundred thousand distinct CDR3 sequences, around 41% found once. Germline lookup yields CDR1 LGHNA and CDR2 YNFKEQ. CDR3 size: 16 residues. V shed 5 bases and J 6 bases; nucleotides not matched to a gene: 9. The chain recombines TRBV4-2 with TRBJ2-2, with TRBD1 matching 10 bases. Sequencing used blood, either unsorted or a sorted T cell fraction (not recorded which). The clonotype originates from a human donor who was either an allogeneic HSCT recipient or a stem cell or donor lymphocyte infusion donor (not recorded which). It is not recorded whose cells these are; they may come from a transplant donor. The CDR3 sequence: CASSFGQGGVAGELFF. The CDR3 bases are TGTGCCAGCAGCTTTGGACAGGGGGGCGTAGCCGGGGAGCTGTTTTTT.